The rows below give T cell receptor beta chains drawn from one sample of a study of T-cell reconstitution after alpha-beta-depleted transplantation in children. One entry per CDR3 protein, called by TCRdb with MiXCR from the PCR reads. The repertoire includes around 200,000 distinct CDR3 sequences, approximately 17% of them detected once, and around 45% sits in the top ten. The material sequenced was PBMCs, mostly from graft donor cells, taken 360 days after TCRalphabeta/CD19-depleted stem cell transplant. These receptors were collected from a male patient between 2 and 15 years old who had a stem cell transplant for acute lymphoblastic leukemia, so the T cells may come from the graft donor. The CDR3 runs from the conserved cysteine through the conserved F or W. The order of the fields is J gene, V gene, CDR3 length, D gene, clone size, CDR3 DNA, CDR3 protein. A D gene is named only where the DNA matches it firmly. Not all rows give a size; the values are once, few, many and, for expanded clones, a class.

j_gene: TRBJ2-1
v_gene: TRBV24-1
len: 23
d_gene: TRBD2
abundance: NA
CDR3nt: TGTGCCACCAGTGACCCGACAGGGGCCCGGACTAGCGGGAGGGATAAGGGGCTTCCTGGGCAGTTCTTC
CDR3aa: CATSDPTGARTSGRDKGLPGQFF

j_gene: TRBJ2-3
v_gene: TRBV28
len: 17
d_gene: NA
abundance: NA
CDR3nt: TGTGCCAGCCAATTAGGACTCTACTATCATAGCCCAGATACGCAGTATTTT
CDR3aa: CASQLGLYYHSPDTQYF

j_gene: TRBJ2-3
v_gene: TRBV5-6
len: 15
d_gene: TRBD2
abundance: NA
CDR3nt: TGTGCCAGCAGTGGACGGGGGGTCTACACAGATACGCAGTATTTT
CDR3aa: CASSGRGVYTDTQYF

j_gene: TRBJ1-2
v_gene: TRBV2
len: 15
d_gene: NA
abundance: NA
CDR3nt: TGTGCCAGCAGTGAAGCGCGGGACGGGGTTAGGGGCTACACCTTC
CDR3aa: CASSEARDGVRGYTF

j_gene: TRBJ2-7
v_gene: TRBV4-3
len: 15
d_gene: TRBD1
abundance: few
CDR3nt: TGCGCCAGCAGCCAAGAAAGAGACAGGGGATACGAGCAGTACTTC
CDR3aa: CASSQERDRGYEQYF

j_gene: TRBJ2-2
v_gene: TRBV5-1
len: 16
d_gene: NA
abundance: few
CDR3nt: TGCGCCAGCAGCTTGTCCGGGAACGGGGAAACCGGGGAGCTGTTTTTT
CDR3aa: CASSLSGNGETGELFF

j_gene: TRBJ2-3
v_gene: TRBV7-9
len: 17
d_gene: TRBD2
abundance: NA
CDR3nt: TGTGCCAGCAGCCCGCCCCGGGGAGGGAGGAGAACAGATACGCAGTATTTT
CDR3aa: CASSPPRGGRRTDTQYF

j_gene: TRBJ1-5
v_gene: TRBV19
len: 14
d_gene: TRBD1
abundance: NA
CDR3nt: TGTGCCAGTGGAATGACAGGGAGAGGTACTCCCCAGCATTTT
CDR3aa: CASGMTGRGTPQHF

j_gene: TRBJ2-2
v_gene: TRBV15
len: 17
d_gene: NA
abundance: NA
CDR3nt: TGTGCCACCAGCAGCGGGGCTTGGGCTAGCGATGGCGGGGAGCTGTTTTTT
CDR3aa: CATSSGAWASDGGELFF

j_gene: TRBJ2-1
v_gene: TRBV7-8
len: 18
d_gene: TRBD2
abundance: NA
CDR3nt: TGTGCCAGCAGCTTCACATCACTAGCGGGGGGGCCGGACAATGAGCAGTTCTTC
CDR3aa: CASSFTSLAGGPDNEQFF

j_gene: TRBJ2-5
v_gene: TRBV7-2
len: 13
d_gene: TRBD1
abundance: few
CDR3nt: TGTGCCAGCAGCTTCGACAGGGCGGAGACCCAGTACTTC
CDR3aa: CASSFDRAETQYF

j_gene: TRBJ1-1
v_gene: TRBV27
len: 13
d_gene: NA
abundance: NA
CDR3nt: TGTGCCAGCAGTCTCGGTTACGACACTGAAGCTTTCTTT
CDR3aa: CASSLGYDTEAFF

j_gene: TRBJ2-7
v_gene: TRBV6-2/TRBV6-3
len: 16
d_gene: TRBD2
abundance: few
CDR3nt: TGTGCCAGCAGTAGACATCAGACTAGCTCCATCTACGAGCAGTACTTC
CDR3aa: CASSRHQTSSIYEQYF

j_gene: TRBJ1-2
v_gene: TRBV7-2
len: 16
d_gene: NA
abundance: NA
CDR3nt: TGTGCCAGCAGCTTAGAGACTCCGCGGAGGGGCTATGGCTACACCTTC
CDR3aa: CASSLETPRRGYGYTF

j_gene: TRBJ2-7
v_gene: TRBV2
len: 13
d_gene: TRBD1
abundance: NA
CDR3nt: TGTGCCAGCAGTGGGACAGGGGAATACGAGCAGTACTTC
CDR3aa: CASSGTGEYEQYF

j_gene: TRBJ2-7
v_gene: TRBV10-3
len: 11
d_gene: NA
abundance: few
CDR3nt: TGTGCCATCAGTGAGTCGGGGGAGCAGTACTTC
CDR3aa: CAISESGEQYF

j_gene: TRBJ2-5
v_gene: TRBV20-1
len: 14
d_gene: TRBD2
abundance: few
CDR3nt: TGCAGTGCTAGTCCGGGGGGGGCTGGAGAGACCCAGTACTTC
CDR3aa: CSASPGGAGETQYF

j_gene: TRBJ1-6
v_gene: TRBV5-5
len: 13
d_gene: NA
abundance: many
CDR3nt: TGTGCCAGCAGCCCCACAGGGAATTCACCCCTCCACTTT
CDR3aa: CASSPTGNSPLHF

j_gene: TRBJ2-7
v_gene: TRBV9
len: 14
d_gene: NA
abundance: few
CDR3nt: TGTGCCAGCAGCCCCAGTCGCCAAACCTACGAGCAGTACTTC
CDR3aa: CASSPSRQTYEQYF

j_gene: TRBJ2-7
v_gene: TRBV10-3
len: 14
d_gene: TRBD1
abundance: NA
CDR3nt: TGTGCCATCAGTGAGTCCGACAGGGGAAACGAGCAGTACTTC
CDR3aa: CAISESDRGNEQYF

j_gene: TRBJ2-1
v_gene: TRBV10-3
len: 15
d_gene: NA
abundance: once
CDR3nt: TGTGCCATCAGTGATTCGTCGTACAGGAGTCATGAGCAGTTCTTC
CDR3aa: CAISDSSYRSHEQFF

j_gene: TRBJ2-2
v_gene: TRBV12-3/TRBV12-4
len: 16
d_gene: NA
abundance: NA
CDR3nt: TGTGCCAGCAGGTCCAGGGGCCCCGGAGGAACCGGGGAGCTGTTTTTT
CDR3aa: CASRSRGPGGTGELFF

j_gene: TRBJ1-1
v_gene: TRBV18
len: 13
d_gene: NA
abundance: NA
CDR3nt: TGTGCCAGCTCACCAACTGACAGTTTAGAAGCTTTCTTT
CDR3aa: CASSPTDSLEAFF

j_gene: TRBJ1-2
v_gene: TRBV19
len: 13
d_gene: NA
abundance: NA
CDR3nt: TGTGCCAGTAGTATCAGCGCTAACTATGGCTACACCTTC
CDR3aa: CASSISANYGYTF

j_gene: TRBJ2-3
v_gene: TRBV6-5
len: 15
d_gene: NA
abundance: few
CDR3nt: TGTGCCAGCAGTTACTCACAGGCCTACACAGATACGCAGTATTTT
CDR3aa: CASSYSQAYTDTQYF

j_gene: TRBJ1-1
v_gene: TRBV14
len: 12
d_gene: NA
abundance: NA
CDR3nt: TGTGCCAGCAGCCAAACAGGGCTTGAAGCTTTCTTT
CDR3aa: CASSQTGLEAFF

j_gene: TRBJ2-2
v_gene: TRBV4-2
len: 17
d_gene: TRBD1
abundance: few
CDR3nt: TGTGCCAGCAGCCAGTCTTGGGACAGGAGGAACACCGGGGAGCTGTTTTTT
CDR3aa: CASSQSWDRRNTGELFF

j_gene: TRBJ2-1
v_gene: TRBV7-2
len: 15
d_gene: NA
abundance: NA
CDR3nt: TGTGCCAGCAGCTTAGTTTTTGCCATCCACCATGAGCAGTTCTTC
CDR3aa: CASSLVFAIHHEQFF

j_gene: TRBJ2-1
v_gene: TRBV28
len: 14
d_gene: NA
abundance: NA
CDR3nt: TGTGCCAGCAGCGAAAGGACAGTCTACAATGAGCAGTTCTTC
CDR3aa: CASSERTVYNEQFF

j_gene: TRBJ2-1
v_gene: TRBV7-2
len: 15
d_gene: NA
abundance: few
CDR3nt: TGTGCCAGCAGCTTATGGGGGAATCGTATGGATGAGCAGTTCTTC
CDR3aa: CASSLWGNRMDEQFF

j_gene: TRBJ1-5
v_gene: TRBV29-1
len: 14
d_gene: NA
abundance: NA
CDR3nt: TGCAGCGTTGGCTCAGCTTATAGCAATCAGCCCCAGCATTTT
CDR3aa: CSVGSAYSNQPQHF

j_gene: TRBJ2-5
v_gene: TRBV4-3
len: 16
d_gene: TRBD2
abundance: NA
CDR3nt: TGCGCCAGCAGCCTTCGGACTAGCGGGGGATTGGAGACCCAGTACTTC
CDR3aa: CASSLRTSGGLETQYF